These 2 T cell receptor beta chains were sequenced from one sample in a study of control samples from healthy donors and cancer patients. Assay used: immunoSEQ multiplex PCR; TCRdb lists only in-frame clones, some missing. The sample lists about 410,000 clones, more than 80% occurring once. The sequenced sample consisted of PBMCs. These receptors came from a man aged 35-49 years with head and neck cancer.

The V gene is TRBV4-3, the J gene TRBJ2-1; 7 bases are a match to TRBD2. The V and J ends lost 5 bases and 7 bases, in that order; junction bases with no gene match: 8. CDR1 is LGHNA, CDR2 YSLEER, per germline. CDR3 length equals 14 residues. The DNA for the CDR3 is TGCGCCAGCAGCTTTCAGCGGGGAAGAAATGAGCAGTTCTTC. Protein product: CASSFQRGRNEQFF.

The chain links TRBV27 to TRBJ1-2; no clear D gene. CDR1 is MNHEY, CDR2 SMNVEV, per germline (reference sequence). Trimming removed 5 bases from V and 5 bases from J, with 15 bases in between. The CDR3 sequence is 14 residues long. CDR3 residues: CASSLKFAAYGYTF. Written as DNA, the CDR3 is TGTGCCAGCAGTCTGAAATTTGCGGCGTATGGCTACACCTTC.